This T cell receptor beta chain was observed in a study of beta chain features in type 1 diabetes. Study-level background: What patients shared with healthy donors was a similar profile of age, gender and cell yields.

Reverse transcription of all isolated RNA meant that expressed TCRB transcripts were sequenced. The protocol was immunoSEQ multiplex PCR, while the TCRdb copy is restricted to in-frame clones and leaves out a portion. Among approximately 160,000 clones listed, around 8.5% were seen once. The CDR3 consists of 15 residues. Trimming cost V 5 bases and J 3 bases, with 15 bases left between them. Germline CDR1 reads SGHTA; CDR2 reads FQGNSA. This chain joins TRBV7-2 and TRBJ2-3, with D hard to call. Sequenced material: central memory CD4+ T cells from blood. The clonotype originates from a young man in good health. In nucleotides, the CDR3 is TGTGCCAGCAGCCTAGACCCGTTCAGAACAGATACGCAGTATTTT. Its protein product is CASSLDPFRTDTQYF.